These 25 T cell receptor beta chains were sequenced from one sample in a study of blood T cell repertoires in COVID-19. The repertoire was sequenced with immunoSEQ multiplex PCR; TCRdb's copy has only in-frame clones and lacks some. The table shows about 380,000 clones, with about 90% occurring only once. Sequencing used PBMCs or T cells enriched from blood (not recorded which). These receptors were collected from a woman in her thirties who had recovered from COVID-19.

The chain couples TRBV27 to TRBJ1-1, with 9 bases aligning to TRBD1. This CDR3 has 17 amino acids. Germline V gives CDR1 MNHEY, CDR2 SMNVEV (reference sequence). Trimming at V came to 2 bases and at J to 7 bases, leaving 14 bases not matched to a gene. The CDR3 loop reads CASSLSPPTGGIGEAFF. The DNA of the CDR3 is TGTGCCAGCAGTTTAAGTCCCCCTACAGGGGGCATCGGTGAAGCTTTCTTT.

The CDR3 DNA is TGTGCCAGCAGTTATGGCGGAAAACGAACCGGGGAGCTGTTTTTT. The encoded protein is CASSYGGKRTGELFF. The genes are TRBV6-5 and TRBJ2-2, with unresolved D. The CDR3 spans 15 residues. Trimming left V 3 bases short and J 5 bases short, with 13 bases between. Germline V gene lookup returns CDR1 MNHEY and CDR2 SVGAGI.

This chain joins TRBV6-5 and TRBJ1-5; 10 bases are a match to TRBD1. The CDR3 extends over 16 amino acids. CDR1 and CDR2 from the germline V gene are MNHEY and SVGAGI. V lost 0 bases to trimming and J lost 6 bases; unmatched junction nucleotides: 5. The CDR3 here is CASSYSSTGGFQPQHF. The CDR3 DNA reads TGTGCCAGCAGTTACTCGTCGACAGGGGGCTTTCAGCCCCAGCATTTT.

The chain is built from TRBV5-1 and TRBJ2-1, with 9 positions matching TRBD1. Trimming at V came to 0 bases and at J to 1 base, leaving 2 bases not matched to a gene. The CDR3 consists of 16 residues. Germline-derived CDR1 and CDR2 are SGHRS and YFSETQ. CDR3: CASSLVGQGSYNEQFF. The CDR3 region has the DNA TGCGCCAGCAGCTTGGTCGGACAGGGGTCCTACAATGAGCAGTTCTTC. The variable domain in full, completed from reference TRBV5-1 and TRBJ2-1, reads KAGVTQTPRYLIKTRGQQVTLSCSPISGHRSVSWYQQTPGQGLQFLFEYFSETQRNKGNFPGRFSGRQFSNSRSEMNVSTLELGDSALYLCASSLVGQGSYNEQFFGPGTRLTVL.

The CDR3 protein is CASSLTHQGGNTEAFF. The CDR3 region has the DNA TGTGCCAGCAGCCTAACCCATCAGGGGGGGAACACTGAAGCTTTCTTT. The chain combines TRBV11-2 with TRBJ1-1; the match to TRBD1 covers 7 bases. The CDR3 runs 16 residues. The germline CDR1 and CDR2 sequences are SGHAT and FQNNGV. Losses at the gene ends were 5 bases for V and 1 base for J; bases not matched to a gene: 10.

This clone has just one count. V is TRBV19 and J is TRBJ1-5; D remains ambiguous. The CDR3 is 12 amino acids. V was shortened by 10 bases and J by 6 bases, with 13 bases between the two germline ends. Germline V lookup: CDR1 LNHDA, CDR2 SQIVND (reference sequence). CDR3 DNA: TGTGCCACGTGGGAGTCCGGTCAGCCCCAGCATTTT. It yields the protein CATWESGQPQHF.

The V call is TRBV2, the J call TRBJ1-2, with 7 bases that match TRBD1. Germline lookup yields CDR1 SNHLY and CDR2 FYNNEI. J gave up 2 bases and V 6 bases, and 9 bases lay outside the gene matches. There are 15 residues in the CDR3. The CDR3 here is CASRPISTGNYGYTF. The CDR3 nucleotides read TGTGCCAGCAGGCCTATTTCGACAGGGAACTATGGCTACACCTTC. Full variable domain (rest looked up from reference TRBV2 and TRBJ1-2): EPEVTQTPSHQVTQMGQEVILRCVPISNHLYFYWYRQILGQKVEFLVSFYNNEISEKSEIFDDQFSVERPDGSNFTLKIRSTKLEDSAMYFCASRPISTGNYGYTFGSGTRLTVV.

V gene TRBV18 combines with J gene TRBJ1-1, with D hard to call. From germline, CDR1 is KGHSH and CDR2 LQKENI. Trimming removed 3 bases from V and 5 bases from J, with 7 bases in between. This CDR3 spans 12 amino acids. Here the CDR3 reads CASSPMETEAFF. CDR3 nucleotides: TGTGCCAGCTCACCCATGGAGACTGAAGCTTTCTTT.

This clone was found once. This chain connects TRBV10-3 to TRBJ2-1; 7 positions agree with TRBD2. V lost 6 bases and J lost 4; bases outside the gene matches: 9. The CDR3 length is 15 residues. CDR1 and CDR2 from the germline V gene are ENHRY and SYGVKD. The CDR3 reads CAIRAAAGFYNEQFF. The DNA of the CDR3 is TGTGCCATCAGGGCTGCAGCGGGATTTTACAATGAGCAGTTCTTC.

V and J are TRBV19 and TRBJ2-7; no clear D. The V end lost 5 bases, the J end lost 5 bases, and 16 bases lay between the germline ends. The CDR3 sequence is 14 residues long. Germline CDR1 is LNHDA and CDR2 is SQIVND (reference sequence). In DNA form, the CDR3 reads TGTGCCAGTAGTTGGTCTGAGAATAACCACGAGCAGTACTTC. Residues: CASSWSENNHEQYF.

The rearrangement links TRBV7-9 to TRBJ2-1, with D hard to call. From germline, CDR1 is SEHNR and CDR2 FQNEAQ (reference sequence). Trimming removed 5 bases at V and 2 bases at J, with 16 bases between. The CDR3 runs to 16 residues. The CDR3 loop reads CASSPLSGSPYNEQFF. The CDR3 DNA reads as TGTGCCAGCAGCCCCCTGTCGGGTTCCCCCTACAATGAGCAGTTCTTC.

The J gene is TRBJ2-4, the V gene TRBV2; the match to TRBD2 covers 8 bases. CDR3 length: 14 amino acids. V gave up 3 bases and J gave up 15 bases; unmatched junction bases: 13. The germline CDR1 and CDR2 sequences are SNHLY and FYNNEI. CDR3 loop: CASSDVGTSVRPYF. The CDR3 bases are TGTGCCAGCAGTGACGTCGGGACTAGTGTCCGGCCGTACTTC. Full variable domain (remainder filled in from reference TRBV2 and TRBJ2-4): EPEVTQTPSHQVTQMGQEVILRCVPISNHLYFYWYRQILGQKVEFLVSFYNNEISEKSEIFDDQFSVERPDGSNFTLKIRSTKLEDSAMYFCASSDVGTSVRPYFGAGTRLSVL.

This clone was detected a few times. Other DNA variants within this sample encode the same CDR3. The CDR3 here is CASSSGGYGYTF. CDR3 DNA sequence: TGTGCCAGCAGTTCTGGCGGGTATGGCTACACCTTC. V and J are TRBV6-5 and TRBJ1-2; D remains unclear. V lost 4 bases, J lost 5 bases, and 8 bases lay in between. This CDR3 spans 12 amino acids. Germline values: CDR1 MNHEY, CDR2 SVGAGI.

The J gene is TRBJ2-3, the V gene TRBV9; TRBD1 matches at 10 bases. The CDR3 is 17 residues long. Germline V gene sequence: CDR1 SGDLS, CDR2 YYNGEE. Trimming removed 3 bases from V and 0 bases from J; junction bases left unmatched: 7. DNA of the CDR3: TGTGCCAGCAGCGAGAGGGGACAGGGGACTAGCACAGATACGCAGTATTTT. Its translation: CASSERGQGTSTDTQYF. The whole variable domain, remainder taken from reference TRBV9 and TRBJ2-3, is DSGVTQTPKHLITATGQRVTLRCSPRSGDLSVYWYQQSLDQGLQFLIQYYNGEERAKGNILERFSAQQFPDLHSELNLSSLELGDSALYFCASSERGQGTSTDTQYFGPGTRLTVL.

V and J are TRBV5-1 and TRBJ2-5; D is possibly TRBD2 (5 bases). Germline V CDR1 and CDR2: SGHRS, YFSETQ. The CDR3 runs to 14 residues. The V end lost 3 bases, the J end lost 1 base, and 10 bases lay between the germline ends. CDR3 in DNA: TGCGCCAGCAGCTCCGGGGTGGGCCAAGAGACCCAGTACTTC. It specifies CASSSGVGQETQYF.

This chain joins TRBV6-5 and TRBJ2-7; TRBD1 matches at 10 bases. Germline V gene sequence: CDR1 MNHEY, CDR2 SVGAGI. The ends lost 3 bases at V and 6 bases at J; junction bases unmatched: 11. The CDR3 extends over 16 amino acids. The CDR3 spells CASSYGARDRGIEQYF. The CDR3 DNA reads as TGTGCCAGCAGTTATGGGGCCCGGGACAGGGGCATCGAGCAGTACTTC.

V and J are TRBV7-9 and TRBJ2-7; D is undetermined. Germline V gives CDR1 SEHNR, CDR2 FQNEAQ (reference sequence). Trimming took off 4 bases at V and 5 bases at J, with 9 bases between the two ends. This CDR3 region has 12 residues. The CDR3 DNA follows: TGTGCCAGCAGCTCGCGAAGCAACGAGCAGTACTTC. Translation gives CASSSRSNEQYF. The full variable domain, completed using reference TRBV7-9 and TRBJ2-7, is DTGVSQNPRHKITKRGQNVTFRCDPISEHNRLYWYRQTLGQGPEFLTYFQNEAQLEKSRLLSDRFSAERPKGSFSTLEIQRTEQGDSAMYLCASSSRSNEQYFGPGTRLTVT.

This clone was detected a few times. The chain couples TRBV5-4 to TRBJ1-2; tentative D call: TRBD1 (5 bases). V lost 6 bases and J lost 8, with 17 bases in between. Germline-derived CDR1 and CDR2 are SGHNT and YYREEE (reference sequence). The CDR3 is made up of 13 amino acids. For the CDR3, the DNA is TGTGCCAGCACCCGCTGGGGCCCACGAGGCTACACCTTC. Its translation is CASTRWGPRGYTF. Full variable domain (missing parts from reference TRBV5-4 and TRBJ1-2): ETGVTQSPTHLIKTRGQQVTLRCSSQSGHNTVSWYQQALGQGPQFIFQYYREEENGRGNFPPRFSGLQFPNYSSELNVNALELDDSALYLCASTRWGPRGYTFGSGTRLTVV.

V usage is TRBV7-9 and J usage is TRBJ2-5; TRBD1 matches at 9 bases. The CDR3 is made up of 15 amino acids. Germline values: CDR1 SEHNR, CDR2 FQNEAQ (reference sequence). J was trimmed by 4 bases and V by 6 bases; bases with no gene match: 9. The CDR3 DNA reads as TGTGCCAGCAGTACCTTACAGGGGGCTGGAGAGACCCAGTACTTC. Translation gives CASSTLQGAGETQYF. Full variable domain (outside the CDR3, taken from reference TRBV7-9 and TRBJ2-5): DTGVSQNPRHKITKRGQNVTFRCDPISEHNRLYWYRQTLGQGPEFLTYFQNEAQLEKSRLLSDRFSAERPKGSFSTLEIQRTEQGDSAMYLCASSTLQGAGETQYFGPGTRLLVL.

V gene TRBV30 combines with J gene TRBJ2-5; 8 positions agree with TRBD2. From germline, CDR1 is GTSNPN and CDR2 SVGIG (reference sequence). V dropped 3 bases and J dropped 4; count of bases not matched to a gene: 1. The CDR3 loop spans 12 amino acids. CDR3: CAWRAGGETQYF. CDR3 nucleotide sequence: TGTGCCTGGAGGGCGGGGGGAGAGACCCAGTACTTC. The whole variable domain, filled in from reference TRBV30 and TRBJ2-5, reads SQTIHQWPATLVQPVGSPLSLECTVEGTSNPNLYWYRQAAGRGLQLLFYSVGIGQISSEVPQNLSASRPQDRQFILSSKKLLLSDSGFYLCAWRAGGETQYFGPGTRLLVL.

Of note for this clone: This same CDR3 is encoded by further DNA sequences in the sample. CDR3 DNA: TGTGCCAGCAGCTTAGACCGCAATGAGCAGTTCTTC. This codes for CASSLDRNEQFF. The chain has TRBV11-2 and TRBJ2-1; D gene uncertain. Germline V gives CDR1 SGHAT, CDR2 FQNNGV. Trimming pared 0 bases from V and 6 bases from J, leaving 3 bases between. This CDR3 comprises 12 residues.

V and J are TRBV28 and TRBJ1-5; 9 bases map to TRBD1. The CDR3 extends over 15 amino acids. The J segment lost 6 bases and the V segment lost 3 bases, leaving 6 bases of the junction unmatched. Germline V gene sequence: CDR1 MDHEN, CDR2 SYDVKM. As DNA, the CDR3 is TGTGCCAGCAGTTTTCGGGACAGGGTGGGTCAGCCCCAGCATTTT. Its protein is CASSFRDRVGQPQHF.

This sequence joins TRBV6-5 and TRBJ1-1, with 8 bases lining up with TRBD1. Germline V gives CDR1 MNHEY, CDR2 SVGAGI. The V and J ends lost 0 bases and 13 bases, in that order; junction bases with no gene match: 4. The CDR3 sequence is 12 residues long. CDR3 protein: CASSYSDRALFF. The CDR3 DNA is TGTGCCAGCAGTTACTCGGACAGGGCGCTTTTCTTT.

Comment on this clone: Other DNA sequences from this sample encode an identical CDR3 as well. The chain is built from TRBV7-3 and TRBJ1-2, with D tentatively TRBD1 (5 bases). The CDR3 length is 14 residues. V was pared by 0 bases and J by 3 bases, with 8 bases between. Germline assignment: CDR1 SGHTA and CDR2 FQGTGA. The DNA of the CDR3 is TGTGCCAGCAGCTTAACAGGCAGGGACTATGGCTACACCTTC. As protein: CASSLTGRDYGYTF.

This clone occurred a few times. The V and J genes are TRBV18 and TRBJ1-1; D not certain. The germline V and J ends were trimmed by 2 bases and 3 bases, with 10 bases remaining between them. CDR1 is KGHSH and CDR2 is LQKENI in the germline V gene. The CDR3 contains 14 residues. The CDR3 is CASSPGSWDTEAFF. CDR3 DNA sequence: TGTGCCAGCTCACCAGGGAGTTGGGACACTGAAGCTTTCTTT.